The TCR beta chain under discussion was sequenced for a study of cytomegalovirus exposure and HLA in healthy donors. General observations from the study: Among TCR beta chains, those listed as cytomegalovirus-associated numbered around 160.

The study ran its PCR with 60 Vbeta and 13 Jbeta primers. Profiled with immunoSEQ multiplex PCR; TCRdb holds only in-frame clones, not every one. The data hold roughly 150,000 clones, with roughly three quarters observed a single time. As regards this clone: Its antigen is not known.

This CDR3 spans 16 amino acids. After removal of 5 bases from V and 8 bases from J, the junction contained 13 bases not matched to a gene. Looked up from germline, CDR1 is MNHEY and CDR2 is SMNVEV (reference sequence). The TCR originated in a woman aged 40 to 50 in good health and CMV-seronegative. Sequenced sample: PBMCs. The chain uses TRBV27 and TRBJ2-1, with TRBD1 identical over 9 bases. This CDR3 is CASSPAGQGWGDEQFF. In DNA, the CDR3 is TGTGCCAGCAGTCCTGCCGGACAGGGGTGGGGCGATGAGCAGTTCTTC.